This is a list of T cell receptor beta chains from one sample in a study of graft-versus-host responses after intestinal transplantation. Sequenced by immunoSEQ multiplex PCR; TCRdb stores in-frame clones only, minus some. The data contain 80,000 to 95,000 clones, about 88% of them seen just once; the ten biggest clones take up approximately 0.28%. These receptors have no known antigen. Sequenced material: unstimulated CD4+ T cells sorted from spleen or lymph node cells, taken before transplant. Receptors were obtained from a human donor who was the organ donor for an intestinal transplant. The CDR3 runs from the conserved cysteine through the conserved F or W. A D gene is named only where the DNA matches it firmly. A row's size may be missing; if present it is once, few, many or a size class.

v_call,d_call,j_call,clone_size,cdr3_nt,cdr3_aa
TRBV5-1,TRBD2,TRBJ2-3,once,TGCGCCAGCAGCTCCTTTTCTCCGGCTAGCGGTAGCACAGATACGCAGTATTTT,CASSSFSPASGSTDTQYF
TRBV5-1,TRBD2,TRBJ2-5,NA,TGCGCCAGCAGCTTGGAGACTAGCGGGGGGGCAATACAAGAGACCCAGTACTTC,CASSLETSGGAIQETQYF
TRBV7-3,NA,TRBJ2-7,NA,TGTGCCAGCAGCTTAAATGCCGTAGTCACCTACGAGCAGTACTTC,CASSLNAVVTYEQYF
TRBV11-3,NA,TRBJ1-1,NA,TGTGCCAGCAGCCTTCAGGGGAAGAACACTGAAGCTTTCTTT,CASSLQGKNTEAFF
TRBV11-3,NA,TRBJ1-2,NA,TGTGCCAGCAGCTTAGGAGCTTATGGCTACACCTTC,CASSLGAYGYTF
TRBV9,TRBD2,TRBJ2-3,once,TGTGCCAGCAGCGTAAGCGGGGGGGCAGACGCGGGGAACACAGATACGCAGTATTTT,CASSVSGGADAGNTDTQYF
TRBV30,NA,TRBJ1-6,few,TGTGCCTGGAGTGGTATTAATTCACCCCTCCACTTT,CAWSGINSPLHF
TRBV30,NA,TRBJ1-2,NA,TGTGCCTGGAGTGTAATGGTTGGAGGGGCGGGGGGCTACACCTTC,CAWSVMVGGAGGYTF
TRBV11-2,TRBD2,TRBJ2-5,NA,TGTGCCAGCAGCTTAGGACTAGCGGGACAAGAGACCCAGTACTTC,CASSLGLAGQETQYF
TRBV27,NA,TRBJ2-5,NA,TGTGCCAGCAGTTTATCGATCCACGGGGAGACCCAGTACTTC,CASSLSIHGETQYF
TRBV30,TRBD2,TRBJ2-5,NA,TGTGCCTGGGGGGGGGAAAGCCAGACCCAGTACTTC,CAWGGESQTQYF
TRBV4-3,NA,TRBJ1-2,NA,TGCGCCAGCAGCCGAATCGGCAGGGTGCATGGCTACACCTTC,CASSRIGRVHGYTF
TRBV21-1,NA,TRBJ1-2,few,TGTGCCAGCAGCACAGACAGGTCCTATGGCTACACCTTC,CASSTDRSYGYTF
TRBV6-4,TRBD1,TRBJ1-6,NA,TGTGCCAGCAGTGCCGGGACAGAGAATTCACCCCTCCACTTT,CASSAGTENSPLHF
TRBV28,NA,TRBJ1-2,NA,TGTGCCAGCAGTTTCTCAGAGGGTGGCTACACCTTC,CASSFSEGGYTF
TRBV5-1,TRBD2,TRBJ2-7,once,TGCGCCAGCAGCTTAACTAGCGGGAGTGTCGACGAGCAGTACTTC,CASSLTSGSVDEQYF
TRBV5-1,TRBD1,TRBJ2-5,NA,TGCGCCAGCAGCTTAGGACAGGGAGAGACCCAGTACTTC,CASSLGQGETQYF
TRBV7-6,NA,TRBJ2-7,few,TGTGCCAGCAGCTTATTCGGCCAGGGTTCCTACGAGCAGTACTTC,CASSLFGQGSYEQYF
TRBV30,TRBD1,TRBJ1-6,NA,TGTGCCTGGTCTTCGGGACAGGGGATCTCACCCCTCCACTTT,CAWSSGQGISPLHF
TRBV28,NA,TRBJ2-7,NA,TGTGCCACCCTAGATGCTGAGTGGTCCTACGAGCAGTACTTC,CATLDAEWSYEQYF
TRBV5-4,TRBD2,TRBJ2-7,NA,TGTGCCAGCAGCTGGACTAGCGGCGAGCAGTACTTC,CASSWTSGEQYF
TRBV5-1,NA,TRBJ1-4,NA,TGCGCCAGCAGCTTCGGAGGGAATGAAAAACTGTTTTTT,CASSFGGNEKLFF
TRBV28,NA,TRBJ1-1,NA,TGTGCCAGCATCAAGGGAGGGGCCCTAGGAGCTTTCTTT,CASIKGGALGAFF
TRBV28,TRBD2,TRBJ2-3,NA,TGTGCCAGCAGTCCTAGCGGGAGTTTAAATACGCAGTATTTT,CASSPSGSLNTQYF
TRBV19,NA,TRBJ1-1,NA,TGTGCCAGTAGTATCGGGGTGAACACTGAAGCTTTCTTT,CASSIGVNTEAFF
TRBV28,TRBD1,TRBJ1-5,once,TGTGCCAGCAGGGGCGGACAGGTCCACAATCAGCCCCAGCATTTT,CASRGGQVHNQPQHF
TRBV12-5,TRBD2,TRBJ2-1,NA,TGTGCTAGTGGTTCCGGGACTAGGGCGAACAATGAGCAGTTCTTC,CASGSGTRANNEQFF
TRBV18,TRBD1,TRBJ2-7,NA,TGTGCCAGCTCACCTGGGACAGACTACGAGCAGTACTTC,CASSPGTDYEQYF
TRBV4-1,NA,TRBJ1-2,NA,TGCGCCAGCAGCCAAGAGGGGGCTTTTGGCTACACCTTC,CASSQEGAFGYTF
TRBV25-1,NA,TRBJ2-7,few,TGTGCCAGCACCAAAGGTACAGGCTCCTACGAGCAGTACTTC,CASTKGTGSYEQYF
TRBV2,TRBD2,TRBJ2-5,NA,TGTGCCAGCAGTGAACGGACTAGCACACAGACCCAGTACTTC,CASSERTSTQTQYF
TRBV5-8,NA,TRBJ1-2,NA,TGTGCCAGCATCCGATCGGGGAGAAAAAACTCTAACTATGGCTACACCTTC,CASIRSGRKNSNYGYTF
TRBV28,TRBD1,TRBJ2-2,few,TGTGCCGGGCGTCGGACAGGGAAAAACACCGGGGAGCTGTTTTTT,CAGRRTGKNTGELFF
TRBV11-2,NA,TRBJ1-1,NA,TGTGCCAGCAGCTTGTCTGGGGCAGTAAAGACTGAAGCTTTCTTT,CASSLSGAVKTEAFF
TRBV19,NA,TRBJ1-6,NA,TGTGCCAGTCAACGGGGGGCCCCACATAATTCACCCCTCCACTTT,CASQRGAPHNSPLHF
TRBV11-1,TRBD1,TRBJ1-2,NA,TGTGCCAGCAGCTTAGCGGGACAGGGAAACTATGGCTACACCTTC,CASSLAGQGNYGYTF
TRBV28,TRBD2,TRBJ2-1,NA,TGTGCCAGCAGTGCAGCGGGAAAGGTCAATGAGCAGTTCTTC,CASSAAGKVNEQFF
TRBV2,NA,TRBJ2-5,NA,TGTGCCAGCACCCTGGAGGTCCGGGAGACCCAGTACTTC,CASTLEVRETQYF
TRBV4-2,NA,TRBJ2-3,NA,TGTGCCAGCAGCCAACGGGAGACCACAGATACGCAGTATTTT,CASSQRETTDTQYF
TRBV5-4,NA,TRBJ2-2,NA,TGTGCCAGCAGCTTGGCTAAGCAGGGAGGCACCGGGGAGCTGTTTTTT,CASSLAKQGGTGELFF
TRBV11-3,TRBD1,TRBJ2-7,NA,TGTGCCAGCAGCTTACAAGGGGGCCCATTCTACGAGCAGTACTTC,CASSLQGGPFYEQYF
TRBV4-2,TRBD2,TRBJ2-1,few,TGTGCCAGCAGCCGGCCAGCGGGAGTGTCAAATGAGCAGTTCTTC,CASSRPAGVSNEQFF
TRBV19,TRBD1,TRBJ1-5,NA,TGTGCCAGTAGTGACAGGGGGATAGGTCAGCCCCAGCATTTT,CASSDRGIGQPQHF
TRBV18,TRBD2,TRBJ2-2,NA,TGTGCCAGCTCGTCCACTAGCGGGGAGAACACCGGGGAGCTGTTTTTT,CASSSTSGENTGELFF
TRBV15,NA,TRBJ2-5,NA,TGTGCCACCAGCAGAGATATTATGGGGGCCGGAGAGACCCAGTACTTC,CATSRDIMGAGETQYF
TRBV11-2,TRBD2,TRBJ2-1,NA,TGTGCCAGCAGCGCCCCCCGGCGGGGGATAACCTACGATGAGCAGTTCTTC,CASSAPRRGITYDEQFF
TRBV7-2,NA,TRBJ2-7,NA,TGTGCCAGCAGCCTAACACGGGAGACTAGACACTACGAGCAGTACTTC,CASSLTRETRHYEQYF
TRBV11-1,NA,TRBJ1-1,NA,TGTGCCAGCAGTCCGAGGAACACTGAAGCTTTCTTT,CASSPRNTEAFF
TRBV6-5,TRBD2,TRBJ2-1,NA,TGTGCCAGCACCCTAGCGGGGGGCTACAATGAGCAGTTCTTC,CASTLAGGYNEQFF
TRBV6-1,NA,TRBJ1-6,NA,TGTGCCAGCCGGGGGGGTGGGGGCCCACATTCACCCCTCCACTTT,CASRGGGGPHSPLHF
TRBV4-2,NA,TRBJ1-2,NA,TGTGCCAGCAGCCAAGACACGTTGAGTATACGAGGCTACACCTTC,CASSQDTLSIRGYTF
TRBV5-1,NA,TRBJ2-5,NA,TGCGCCAGCAGACGGGAAACCGCCTCGTACCAAGAGACCCAGTACTTC,CASRRETASYQETQYF
TRBV1,NA,TRBJ2-3,NA,TGCACCAGCAGCAACGAGCGGGGGTCCCGGAGCACAGATACGCAGTATTTT,CTSSNERGSRSTDTQYF
TRBV29-1,TRBD2,TRBJ2-1,NA,TGCAGCGTGGTGACTAGCTTCAATGAGCAGTTCTTC,CSVVTSFNEQFF
TRBV4-1,TRBD2,TRBJ2-1,NA,TGCGCCAGCAGCCACCTGGGACTACGATACAATGAGCAGTTCTTC,CASSHLGLRYNEQFF
TRBV11-3,NA,TRBJ2-2,NA,TGTGCCAGCAGCTTAGGGGGCGGGGACACCGGGGAGCTGTTTTTT,CASSLGGGDTGELFF
TRBV30,TRBD1,TRBJ2-2,NA,TGTGCCTGGAGTGTACCAGGGGGCCCAACCGGGGAGCTGTTTTTT,CAWSVPGGPTGELFF
TRBV19,TRBD2,TRBJ2-7,NA,TGTGCCAGTAGTATAAAGCGGGAGGGCCGCGAGCAGTACTTC,CASSIKREGREQYF
TRBV28,NA,TRBJ2-7,NA,TGTGCCAGCAGTTTATCGCAGCGTCGCTACGAGCAGTACTTC,CASSLSQRRYEQYF